What follows is one T cell receptor (beta chain) and its context. V lost 3 bases, J lost 0 bases, and 11 bases lay in between. The germline V gene has CDR1 SGHVS and CDR2 FNYEAQ. CDR3 length: 15 amino acids. Quantitative 5'-RACE with molecular barcodes was used to make the TCR beta libraries. A single record per CDR3 protein comes from TCRdb applying MiXCR to the 5' RACE reads. The repertoire holds some 300,000 distinct CDR3 sequences, with less than 25% as singletons. The sample belongs to a study of CD8 T cells in ankylosing spondylitis. The receptor comes from a female donor with ankylosing spondylitis or in good health (not recorded which). The V gene is TRBV7-6, the J gene TRBJ1-2, with D possibly matching TRBD1 (5 bases). Sequencing was carried out using blood, either unsorted or a sorted T cell fraction (not recorded which). The CDR3 spells CASSFQPGSNYGYTF. DNA of the CDR3: TGTGCCAGCAGCTTCCAACCAGGGTCTAACTATGGCTACACCTTC.